The clone carrying this T cell receptor beta chain has only one observation. Its antigen is as yet unknown. This sample was included in a study of T cell responses to AZD1222 COVID-19 vaccine. Overall study: Whether given at about 4 or about 12 weeks, second doses were pooled.

Clones were sequenced by immunoSEQ multiplex PCR, and TCRdb holds only the in-frame ones, with some missing. The table shows tens of thousands of clones, with under 95% occurring only once. This CDR3 region has 14 residues. Trimming shortened V by 6 bases and J by 10 bases, and 16 bases separated the two germline ends. CDR1 is SNHLY, CDR2 FYNNEI, per germline. Study-wide results and limits: Regions 160-218 and 743-854 held dominance among vaccine-associated CD4 TCRs, which spanned spike. At baseline, seropositivity was found in only a handful of AZD1222 recipients.

The chain recombines TRBV2 with TRBJ1-6; a possible D gene is TRBD1 (6 bases). This TCR came from an adult in good health. The sample consisted of peripheral blood, taken on day 0 of AZD1222 vaccination. CDR3 region: CASSPQGRRSPLHF. The CDR3 DNA reads TGTGCCAGCAGCCCACAGGGTAGGAGGTCACCCCTCCACTTT.